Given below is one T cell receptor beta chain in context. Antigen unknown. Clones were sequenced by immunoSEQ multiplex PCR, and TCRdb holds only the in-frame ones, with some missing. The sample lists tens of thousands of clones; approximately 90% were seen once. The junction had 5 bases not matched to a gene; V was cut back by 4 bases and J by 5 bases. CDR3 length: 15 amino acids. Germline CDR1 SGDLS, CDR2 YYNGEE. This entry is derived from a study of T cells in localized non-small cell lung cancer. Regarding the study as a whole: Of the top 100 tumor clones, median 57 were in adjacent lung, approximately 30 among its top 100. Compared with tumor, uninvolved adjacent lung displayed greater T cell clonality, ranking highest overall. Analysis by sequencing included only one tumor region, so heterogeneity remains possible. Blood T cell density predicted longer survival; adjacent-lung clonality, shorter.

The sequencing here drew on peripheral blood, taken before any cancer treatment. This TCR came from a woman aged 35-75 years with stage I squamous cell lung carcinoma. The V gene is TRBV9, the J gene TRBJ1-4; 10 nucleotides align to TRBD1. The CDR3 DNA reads TGTGCCAGCAGCTGGAGACAGGGGGCGAATGAAAAACTGTTTTTT. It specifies CASSWRQGANEKLFF.